The 6 T cell receptor beta chains given below trace back to one sample, sequenced in a study of response to subunit inactivated influenza vaccine. One entry per CDR3 protein results from TCRdb running MiXCR on the RT-PCR reads. This table has 710,000 or so distinct CDR3 sequences, more than 15% appearing once. The sample in question was PBMCs from blood, obtained 11 to 12 days after vaccination. The receptor set was obtained from a man in his forties or fifties who received an inactivated influenza vaccine.

CDR3 sequence reads: CASSPVLGLAGWYEQYF. The CDR3 region has the DNA TGTGCCAGCAGCCCCGTACTGGGACTAGCGGGATGGTACGAGCAGTACTTC. The chain has TRBV7-9 and TRBJ2-7, with 13 bases identical to TRBD2. V dropped 5 bases and J dropped 4; count of bases not matched to a gene: 11. Per the germline V gene, CDR1 is SEHNR and CDR2 is FQNEAQ (reference sequence). This CDR3 is built from 17 residues.

This clonotype turned up a few times. The rearrangement joins TRBV20-1 to TRBJ2-4; D not certain. This CDR3 has 11 residues. CDR1 is DFQATT and CDR2 is SNEGSKA in the germline V gene (reference sequence). The germline V and J ends were trimmed by 3 bases and 9 bases, with 9 bases remaining between them. In DNA form, the CDR3 reads TGCAGTGCTAGTTTGGGTGGCATTCAGTACTTC. Amino acids: CSASLGGIQYF.

This clonotype was detected a few times. The chain uses TRBV4-1 and TRBJ2-3, with 8 bases aligning to TRBD2. Unmatched junction bases numbered 10, after V lost 1 base and J lost 1 base. The germline CDR1 and CDR2 sequences are MGHRA and YSYEKL. CDR3 length equals 18 residues. Written as DNA, the CDR3 is TGCGCCAGCAGCCAAGGGGGACGTTCGACTAGCGGCACAGATACGCAGTATTTT. This encodes CASSQGGRSTSGTDTQYF.

The V call is TRBV14, the J call TRBJ2-2; a weak D match, TRBD2 (5 bases). Germline V gives CDR1 SGHDN, CDR2 FVKESK. CDR3 size: 16 residues. V lost 1 base to trimming and J lost 3 bases, with 12 bases between them. For the CDR3, the DNA is TGTGCCAGCAGCCAAGCGGACGGGGTAGACACCGGGGAGCTGTTTTTT. Its protein is CASSQADGVDTGELFF. The full variable domain, in which reference TRBV14 and TRBJ2-2 provide the parts outside the CDR3, is EAGVTQFPSHSVIEKGQTVTLRCDPISGHDNLYWYRRVMGKEIKFLLHFVKESKQDESGMPNNRFLAERTGGTYSTLKVQPAELEDSGVYFCASSQADGVDTGELFFGEGSRLTVL.

The DNA for the CDR3 is TGTGCCATCAGCCACTCCGGGACAGGGCCCTACGAGCAGTACTTC. Its protein is CAISHSGTGPYEQYF. The genes are TRBV10-3 and TRBJ2-7; TRBD1 matches at 9 bases. CDR3 size: 15 residues. V lost 6 bases and J lost 2; bases outside the gene matches: 8. Per germline, CDR1 ENHRY and CDR2 SYGVKD.

In this sample, this clonotype turned up a few times. The chain is built from TRBV5-8 and TRBJ1-6; tentative D call: TRBD1 (6 bases). The ends were cut back, 4 bases at V and 6 bases at J, with 8 bases in the middle. Germline-derived CDR1 and CDR2 are SGHTS and YDEGEE. The length of the CDR3 is 13 residues. The CDR3 nucleotides are TGTGCCAGCAGCCCCAGGGGTAATTCACCCCTCCACTTT. Its translation is CASSPRGNSPLHF.